This T cell receptor beta chain was identified during a study of cytomegalovirus exposure and HLA in healthy donors. Whole-study findings and limits: Despite most TCR sequences being rare, some public TCRs occurred in many donors.

Primers for the PCR totalled 60 Vbeta and 13 Jbeta. Sequencing used immunoSEQ multiplex PCR; TCRdb keeps in-frame clones, though not all of them. Of under 75,000 clones in the sample, around 68% were seen once. The V and J ends lost 0 bases and 0 bases respectively, with 4 bases between them. In germline, CDR1 is SGDLS, CDR2 YYNGEE. The CDR3 consists of 14 residues. Worth noting for this clone: As yet, its antigen is unknown.

The genes are TRBV9 and TRBJ1-3; D is unresolved. This clonotype was obtained from a man aged 35 to 55 in good health and CMV-seropositive. Sequenced sample: PBMCs. The CDR3 protein is CASSVGDSGNTIYF. CDR3 DNA: TGTGCCAGCAGCGTAGGAGACTCTGGAAACACCATATATTTT.